This T cell receptor beta chain was sequenced for a study of T cells in localized non-small cell lung cancer. The germline V gene has CDR1 LNHDA and CDR2 SQIVND (reference sequence). This CDR3 comprises 15 residues. Trimming removed 1 base from V and 1 base from J; junction bases left unmatched: 0. Sequenced by immunoSEQ multiplex PCR; TCRdb stores in-frame clones only, minus some. The sample shows thousands of clones, around 30% of them seen only once. This receptor was obtained from a male donor aged 60 or older with stage I lung adenocarcinoma. Source: lung tumor tissue, taken before any cancer treatment. The genes are TRBV19 and TRBJ2-3; 9 positions match TRBD2. CDR3 protein: CASSIVAGGTDTQYF. CDR3 DNA: TGTGCCAGTAGTATAGTAGCGGGAGGCACAGATACGCAGTATTTT.